This is a list of T cell receptor beta chains from one sample in a study of blood T cell repertoires in COVID-19. Only in-frame clones appear in the TCRdb table, and some are missing; sequencing was by immunoSEQ multiplex PCR. This table has about 120,000 clones, around four fifths appearing once. Sequencing was done on a sample of peripheral blood. These TCRs come from a man aged 60-69 years with acute or convalescent COVID-19. Each CDR3 is given with its conserved first and last residue. A D gene is named only where the DNA matches it firmly. Expanded clones get a size class; other rows say once, few or many, or leave the size out.

size: -
J: TRBJ2-2
V: TRBV19
D: -
DNA: TGTGCCAGTAGTTCCCGGGGGTCAGCCGGGGAGCTGTTTTTT
CDR3: CASSSRGSAGELFF

size: -
J: TRBJ1-1
V: TRBV5-4
D: TRBD1
DNA: TGTGCCAGCAGCCCATCGACAGGGCGGGACACTGAAGCTTTCTTT
CDR3: CASSPSTGRDTEAFF

size: few
J: TRBJ2-7
V: TRBV3-1/TRBV3-2
D: -
DNA: TGTGCCAGCAGCCATAGTCGCTCCTACGAGCAGTACTTC
CDR3: CASSHSRSYEQYF

size: -
J: TRBJ2-5
V: TRBV27
D: -
DNA: TGTGCCAGCAGGGCTAGCGCCCGGCGGACCCAGTACTTC
CDR3: CASRASARRTQYF

size: -
J: TRBJ2-1
V: TRBV2
D: TRBD2
DNA: TGTGCCAGCAGGCGCGGGACTAGCGGGGGTGGCTCCTACAATGAGCAGTTCTTC
CDR3: CASRRGTSGGGSYNEQFF

size: -
J: TRBJ1-1
V: TRBV9
D: -
DNA: TGTGCCAGCAGCCCCAGCGGGAGAAACACTGAAGCTTTCTTT
CDR3: CASSPSGRNTEAFF

size: once
J: TRBJ1-6
V: TRBV10-2
D: -
DNA: TGCGCCAGCAGTGACGGTATTGTGAGTTCACCCCTCCACTTT
CDR3: CASSDGIVSSPLHF

size: -
J: TRBJ2-4
V: TRBV6-4
D: TRBD2
DNA: TGTGCCAGCCCAAGACTAGCTTCGGCCAAAAACATTCAGTACTTC
CDR3: CASPRLASAKNIQYF

size: -
J: TRBJ1-5
V: TRBV2
D: -
DNA: TGTGCCAGCACGGGAGGGAGCGGACAGCCCCAGCATTTT
CDR3: CASTGGSGQPQHF

size: -
J: TRBJ2-5
V: TRBV5-4
D: -
DNA: TGTGCCAGCAGCTTGAATTCGAGGGCCCAAGAGACCCAGTACTTC
CDR3: CASSLNSRAQETQYF

size: -
J: TRBJ1-1
V: TRBV28
D: TRBD1
DNA: TGTGCCAGCAGTTCCTGGACAGGGAGGAACACTGAAGCTTTCTTT
CDR3: CASSSWTGRNTEAFF

size: -
J: TRBJ2-2
V: TRBV30
D: TRBD2
DNA: TGTGCCTGGAGTGGACTAGCGGGTCGCGCGAACACCGGGGAGCTGTTTTTT
CDR3: CAWSGLAGRANTGELFF

size: -
J: TRBJ2-1
V: TRBV12-5
D: -
DNA: TGTGCTAGTGGTTTGGTACCCCAGCGCCAGAGCTCCTACAATGAGCAGTTCTTC
CDR3: CASGLVPQRQSSYNEQFF

size: few
J: TRBJ2-7
V: TRBV6-5
D: -
DNA: TGTGCCAGCAGCCCCGGGGGCGAGCAGTACTTC
CDR3: CASSPGGEQYF

size: -
J: TRBJ1-2
V: TRBV28
D: TRBD1
DNA: TGTGCCAGCAGCAAACAGGGGAACTATGGCTACACCTTC
CDR3: CASSKQGNYGYTF

size: -
J: TRBJ2-7
V: TRBV13
D: -
DNA: TGTGCCAGCAGCCCGGGACTCCTCACCAACAACTACGAGCAGTACTTC
CDR3: CASSPGLLTNNYEQYF

size: -
J: TRBJ1-4
V: TRBV28
D: -
DNA: TGTGCCAGCAGACGCGACACTAGTGAAAAACTGTTTTTT
CDR3: CASRRDTSEKLFF

size: -
J: TRBJ2-7
V: TRBV5-8
D: TRBD1
DNA: TGTGCCAGCAGTTCCACCGGGACAGGGTTTCGCGAGCAGTACTTC
CDR3: CASSSTGTGFREQYF

size: -
J: TRBJ2-3
V: TRBV4-1
D: TRBD2
DNA: TGCGCCAGCAGCCAAGATCCAGTGCCCGGGAGGAGCACAGATACGCAGTATTTT
CDR3: CASSQDPVPGRSTDTQYF

size: -
J: TRBJ2-4
V: TRBV24-1
D: -
DNA: TGTGCCACCAGTGACGCTCGGACAGTGCACATTCAGTACTTC
CDR3: CATSDARTVHIQYF

size: -
J: TRBJ1-2
V: TRBV24-1
D: TRBD1
DNA: TGTGCCACCAGTGACCCCGGGACAGGAGAACATGGCTACACCTTC
CDR3: CATSDPGTGEHGYTF

size: -
J: TRBJ2-5
V: TRBV5-1
D: TRBD2
DNA: TGCGCCAGCAGAGTTGGGTCGGGACTAGCGTACCAAGAGACCCAGTACTTC
CDR3: CASRVGSGLAYQETQYF

size: -
J: TRBJ1-4
V: TRBV13
D: -
DNA: TGTGCCAGCAGCTCGGACAACGGAGCCGAAAAACTGTTTTTT
CDR3: CASSSDNGAEKLFF

size: -
J: TRBJ2-6
V: TRBV27
D: TRBD1
DNA: TGTGCCAGCAGTTTAGGGACAGTCGACGTCCTGACTTTC
CDR3: CASSLGTVDVLTF

size: -
J: TRBJ1-1
V: TRBV28
D: TRBD1
DNA: TGTGCCAGCAGTTTGCCGGGACAGGGGGCCCCTGAAGCTTTCTTT
CDR3: CASSLPGQGAPEAFF

size: -
J: TRBJ1-1
V: TRBV7-9
D: -
DNA: TGTGCCAGCAGCTTAGCCCAACAGAACACTGAAGCTTTCTTT
CDR3: CASSLAQQNTEAFF

size: -
J: TRBJ1-1
V: TRBV4-1
D: -
DNA: TGCGCCAGCAGCCAAGATCGCGGCTTCCGGACTGAAGCTTTCTTT
CDR3: CASSQDRGFRTEAFF

size: -
J: TRBJ2-2
V: TRBV19
D: TRBD2
DNA: TGTGCCAGTAGTATGTTCTTAGGCGGGGGAACCGGGGAGCTGTTTTTT
CDR3: CASSMFLGGGTGELFF

size: -
J: TRBJ2-7
V: TRBV6-5
D: TRBD2
DNA: TGTGCCAGCAGTTACCGCGGGACTAGCGGCATGCAGTACTTC
CDR3: CASSYRGTSGMQYF